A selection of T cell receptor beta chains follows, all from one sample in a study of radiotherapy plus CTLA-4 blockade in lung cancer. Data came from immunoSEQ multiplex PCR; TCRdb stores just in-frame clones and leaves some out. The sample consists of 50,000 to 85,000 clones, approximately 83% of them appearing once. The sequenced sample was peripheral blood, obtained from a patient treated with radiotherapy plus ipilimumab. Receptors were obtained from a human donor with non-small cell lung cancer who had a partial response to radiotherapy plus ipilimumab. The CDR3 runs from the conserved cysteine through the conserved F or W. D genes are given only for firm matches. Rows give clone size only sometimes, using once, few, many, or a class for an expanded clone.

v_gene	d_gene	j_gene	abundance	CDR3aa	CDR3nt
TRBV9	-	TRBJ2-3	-	CASSVAEGMPSTDTQYF	TGTGCCAGCAGCGTAGCTGAGGGTATGCCCAGCACAGATACGCAGTATTTT
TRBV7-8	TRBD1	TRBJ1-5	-	CASSGQGPHRPQHF	TGTGCCAGCAGCGGACAGGGACCCCATCGGCCCCAGCATTTT
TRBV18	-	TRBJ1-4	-	CASSLVKEQTREKLFF	TGTGCCAGCTCACTGGTCAAGGAGCAAACTCGAGAAAAACTGTTTTTT
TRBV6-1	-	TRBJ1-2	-	CASSELRWWYGYTF	TGTGCCAGCAGTGAACTCAGGTGGTGGTATGGCTACACCTTC
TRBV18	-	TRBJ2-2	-	CASSPEVSHTGELFF	TGTGCCAGCTCACCTGAGGTTTCGCACACCGGGGAGCTGTTTTTT
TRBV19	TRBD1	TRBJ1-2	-	CASSTVTGAGSYGYTF	TGTGCCAGTAGTACGGTAACAGGGGCGGGAAGCTATGGCTACACCTTC
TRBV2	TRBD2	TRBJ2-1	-	CASMGLAGVGDEQFF	TGTGCCAGCATGGGACTAGCGGGAGTTGGCGATGAGCAGTTCTTC
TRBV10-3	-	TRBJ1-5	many	CAISGGIGQPQHF	TGTGCCATCTCGGGGGGAATCGGTCAGCCCCAGCATTTT
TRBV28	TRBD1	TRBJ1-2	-	CASMAFDPEQGDGYTF	TGTGCCAGCATGGCATTCGACCCAGAACAGGGGGATGGCTACACCTTC
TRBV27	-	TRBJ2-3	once	CASSKGRVPDTQYF	TGTGCCAGCAGTAAGGGCAGGGTGCCAGATACGCAGTATTTT
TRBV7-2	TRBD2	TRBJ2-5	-	CASTRGGPETQYF	TGTGCCAGCACCCGGGGGGGCCCAGAGACCCAGTACTTC
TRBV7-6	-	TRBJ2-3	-	CASSLGRTDTQYF	TGTGCCAGCAGCTTAGGGCGGACAGATACGCAGTATTTT
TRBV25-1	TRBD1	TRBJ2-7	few	CASSGEGQKDTSYEQYF	TGTGCCAGCAGTGGAGAGGGACAGAAAGATACCTCCTACGAGCAGTACTTC
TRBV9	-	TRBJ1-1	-	CASTTTTANTEAFF	TGTGCCAGCACCACTACGACAGCGAACACTGAAGCTTTCTTT
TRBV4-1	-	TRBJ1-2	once	CASSQDPRGGGYGYTF	TGCGCCAGCAGCCAAGACCCCCGTGGGGGCGGCTATGGCTACACCTTC
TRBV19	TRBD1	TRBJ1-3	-	CASSPTGVTSGNTIYF	TGTGCCAGTAGCCCTACAGGGGTTACCTCTGGAAACACCATATATTTT
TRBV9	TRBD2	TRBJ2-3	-	CASSVGTSGSSTRTDTQYF	TGTGCCAGCAGCGTAGGGACTAGCGGGAGCTCCACCCGGACAGATACGCAGTATTTT
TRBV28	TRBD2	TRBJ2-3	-	CASSLVAGIGTDTQYF	TGTGCCAGCAGTCTCGTAGCGGGAATTGGCACAGATACGCAGTATTTT
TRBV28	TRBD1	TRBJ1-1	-	CASSLLQGDEAFF	TGTGCCAGCAGTTTACTACAGGGGGATGAAGCTTTCTTT
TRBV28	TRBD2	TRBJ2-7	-	CASRGLAGLYEQYF	TGTGCCAGCAGGGGACTAGCGGGCCTCTACGAGCAGTACTTC
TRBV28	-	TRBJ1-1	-	CASSFRGPGNTEAFF	TGTGCCAGCAGTTTCAGGGGACCGGGGAACACTGAAGCTTTCTTT
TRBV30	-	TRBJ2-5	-	CAWSRVAETQYF	TGTGCCTGGAGTCGGGTGGCGGAGACCCAGTACTTC
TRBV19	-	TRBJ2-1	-	CASSERQEQFF	TGTGCCAGTAGTGAGCGTCAGGAGCAGTTCTTC
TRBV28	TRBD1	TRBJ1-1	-	CASSPPGTGELEAFF	TGTGCCAGCAGTCCACCCGGGACAGGGGAACTTGAAGCTTTCTTT
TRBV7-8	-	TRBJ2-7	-	CASTSEVGGPTYEQYF	TGTGCCAGCACCTCTGAGGTGGGCGGGCCGACCTACGAGCAGTACTTC
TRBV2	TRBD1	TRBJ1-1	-	CASRAPTGIYTEAFF	TGTGCCAGCAGGGCCCCGACAGGGATCTACACTGAAGCTTTCTTT
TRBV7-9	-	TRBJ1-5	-	CASSLEEEQPQHF	TGTGCCAGCAGCTTAGAGGAGGAGCAGCCCCAGCATTTT
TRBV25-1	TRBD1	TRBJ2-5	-	CATGDRGQETQYF	TGTGCCACCGGGGACAGGGGGCAAGAGACCCAGTACTTC
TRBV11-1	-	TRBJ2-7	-	CASSPARLYEQYF	TGTGCCAGCAGCCCCGCTAGGCTCTACGAGCAGTACTTC
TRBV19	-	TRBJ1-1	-	CASSIVRAAEAFF	TGTGCCAGTAGTATAGTGAGGGCGGCTGAAGCTTTCTTT
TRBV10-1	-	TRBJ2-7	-	CARPERGRGEQYF	TGCGCCAGGCCCGAGAGGGGGAGGGGCGAGCAGTACTTC
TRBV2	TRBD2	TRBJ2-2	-	CASRGLVGLTGELFF	TGTGCCAGCAGAGGACTAGTGGGACTCACCGGGGAGCTGTTTTTT
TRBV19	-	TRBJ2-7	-	CASSIGRGSYEQYF	TGTGCCAGTAGTATTGGAAGGGGCTCCTACGAGCAGTACTTC
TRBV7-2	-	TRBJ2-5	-	CASSLRQEETQYF	TGTGCCAGCAGCTTACGGCAGGAAGAGACCCAGTACTTC
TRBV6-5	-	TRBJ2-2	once	CASSPPGTGELFF	TGTGCCAGCAGCCCACCGGGCACCGGGGAGCTGTTTTTT
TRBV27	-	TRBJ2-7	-	CASSPSRGLSYEQYF	TGTGCCAGCAGCCCCTCTAGAGGGCTCTCCTACGAGCAGTACTTC
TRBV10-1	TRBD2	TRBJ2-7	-	CASNSSMESGRAGPSYEQYF	TGCGCCAGCAACTCCTCCATGGAGAGCGGGAGGGCCGGTCCCTCCTACGAGCAGTACTTC
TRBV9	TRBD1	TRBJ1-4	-	CASSDRDRAEKLFF	TGTGCCAGCAGCGACCGGGACAGGGCTGAAAAACTGTTTTTT
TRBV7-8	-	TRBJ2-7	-	CASSLALGSSYEQYF	TGTGCCAGCAGCTTAGCCCTCGGGAGTTCCTACGAGCAGTACTTC
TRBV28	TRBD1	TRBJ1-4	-	CASSLFGTGGVNGEKLFF	TGTGCCAGCAGTTTATTTGGGACAGGGGGCGTAAATGGTGAAAAACTGTTTTTT
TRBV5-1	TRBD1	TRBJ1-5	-	CASSPGTGEQPQHF	TGCGCCAGCAGCCCCGGGACAGGGGAACAGCCCCAGCATTTT
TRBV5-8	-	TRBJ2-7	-	CASSTRQDKYF	TGTGCCAGCAGCACACGACAGGACAAGTACTTC
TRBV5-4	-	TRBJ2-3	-	CASSLRGSTDTQYF	TGTGCCAGCAGCTTGCGAGGAAGCACAGATACGCAGTATTTT
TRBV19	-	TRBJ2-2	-	CASRSDRGGTGELFF	TGTGCCAGTAGATCCGACAGGGGAGGGACCGGGGAGCTGTTTTTT
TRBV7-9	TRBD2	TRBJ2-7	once	CASSLASGTNEQYF	TGTGCCAGCAGCTTAGCTAGCGGGACCAACGAGCAGTACTTC
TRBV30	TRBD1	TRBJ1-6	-	CAWSVLGTANSPLHF	TGTGCCTGGAGTGTACTAGGGACAGCTAATTCACCCCTCCACTTT
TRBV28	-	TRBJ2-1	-	CASRDLWSEQFF	TGTGCCAGCAGGGACTTATGGTCTGAGCAGTTCTTC
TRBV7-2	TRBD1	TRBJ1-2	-	CASSPGQGALGYTF	TGTGCCAGCAGCCCGGGACAGGGGGCGCTTGGCTACACCTTC
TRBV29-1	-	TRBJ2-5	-	CSVEADTLPTQYF	TGCAGCGTTGAAGCCGACACCCTCCCAACCCAGTACTTC
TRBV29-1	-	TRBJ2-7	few	CSVEVQQSKYEQYF	TGCAGCGTTGAGGTCCAACAATCGAAGTACGAGCAGTACTTC
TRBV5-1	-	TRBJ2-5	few	CASSMTGLQETQYF	TGCGCCAGCAGCATGACAGGATTACAAGAGACCCAGTACTTC
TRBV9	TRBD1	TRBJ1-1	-	CASSPHRTGENTEAFF	TGTGCCAGCAGCCCTCACCGGACAGGGGAGAACACTGAAGCTTTCTTT
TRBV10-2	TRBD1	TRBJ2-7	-	CASSEGQGFYEQYF	TGCGCCAGCAGCGAGGGACAGGGCTTCTACGAGCAGTACTTC
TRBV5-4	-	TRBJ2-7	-	CASSSPSSYEQYF	TGTGCCAGCAGCTCGCCGAGCTCCTACGAGCAGTACTTC
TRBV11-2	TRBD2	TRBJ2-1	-	CASSLHLTSGPYNEQFF	TGTGCCAGCAGCTTACACCTGACTAGCGGGCCATACAATGAGCAGTTCTTC